This TCR beta chain was identified during a study of blood T cell repertoires in COVID-19. Background on the study: Some COVID-19 samples were acute and others convalescent; all came from the United States, Italy and Spain. Nucleic acid was either cDNA or gDNA, and it came from T cells, B-cell-depleted T cells, or PBMCs.

In the source study's methods: From reference gene primer amplification, estimates of nucleated cell counts were derived. The table came from immunoSEQ multiplex PCR; TCRdb's copy has only in-frame clones and leaves some out. V and J calls plus clone size are reproduced from that table; the DNA served to infer D and trimming. The data hold about 140,000 clones, with 85% to 90% observed a single time. Trimming cost V 3 bases and J 0 bases, with 9 bases left between them. CDR1 and CDR2 (germline): LNHDA, SQIVND (reference sequence). The CDR3 runs 15 residues. This TCR was recovered from a human donor in a cohort sampled during active COVID-19. The material sequenced was peripheral blood. The chain is built from TRBV19 and TRBJ1-5; tentative D call: TRBD1 (5 bases). CDR3 sequence: CASSIGGNSNQPQHF. The DNA of the CDR3 is TGTGCCAGTAGTATCGGGGGAAATAGCAATCAGCCCCAGCATTTT.